A single sample is the source of the 16 T cell receptor beta chains below, sequenced in a study of blood T cell repertoires in COVID-19. Data came from immunoSEQ multiplex PCR; TCRdb stores just in-frame clones and leaves some out. The sample carries about 180,000 clones, around 85% recorded once. The sequenced sample consisted of peripheral blood. Receptors originate from a man in his sixties with acute or convalescent COVID-19.

This chain joins TRBV7-9 and TRBJ2-3, with 7 bases that match TRBD2. After removal of 4 bases from V and 2 bases from J, the junction contained 12 bases not matched to a gene. Germline CDR1 and CDR2: SEHNR and FQNEAQ (reference sequence). The CDR3 is 17 residues long. DNA for the CDR3: TGTGCCAGCAGCTCCCCGGGAGCGGGGATGCTCACAGATACGCAGTATTTT. Amino acid sequence: CASSSPGAGMLTDTQYF. The complete variable domain, with remaining parts taken from reference TRBV7-9 and TRBJ2-3, reads DTGVSQNPRHKITKRGQNVTFRCDPISEHNRLYWYRQTLGQGPEFLTYFQNEAQLEKSRLLSDRFSAERPKGSFSTLEIQRTEQGDSAMYLCASSSPGAGMLTDTQYFGPGTRLTVL.

The sample holds one count of this clone. This chain uses TRBV19 with TRBJ2-3; 9 nucleotides agree with TRBD1. From germline, CDR1 is LNHDA and CDR2 SQIVND (reference sequence). CDR3 size: 15 residues. V dropped 7 bases and J dropped 0; count of bases not matched to a gene: 5. The CDR3, as DNA: TGTGCCAGTATCTCGGGACAGGGTAGCACAGATACGCAGTATTTT. This sequence encodes CASISGQGSTDTQYF.

The V and J genes are TRBV2 and TRBJ2-1; 13 bases agree with TRBD2. The germline V gene has CDR1 SNHLY and CDR2 FYNNEI. CDR3 length equals 15 residues. V was clipped by 7 bases and J by 6 bases; unmatched bases: 6. The CDR3 protein is CASTLGTSGTNEQFF. CDR3 coding DNA: TGTGCCAGCACCCTCGGGACTAGCGGGACCAATGAGCAGTTCTTC.

The V call is TRBV7-9, the J call TRBJ1-1, with D hard to call. CDR1 and CDR2 from the germline V gene are SEHNR and FQNEAQ (reference sequence). CDR3 length: 13 amino acids. V was pared by 5 bases and J by 0 bases, with 7 bases between. The CDR3 spells CASSPRLNTEAFF. For the CDR3, the DNA is TGTGCCAGCAGCCCCCGTTTGAACACTGAAGCTTTCTTT.

The CDR3 spells CASSKGASGGGPYQPQHF. CDR3 nucleotide sequence: TGTGCCAGCAGCAAAGGCGCATCCGGGGGTGGGCCGTATCAGCCCCAGCATTTT. This chain joins TRBV21-1 and TRBJ1-5. TRBV21-1 counts as a pseudogene. The CDR3 has 18 amino acids.

This chain uses TRBV6-5 with TRBJ2-7; D uncertain. The CDR3 is 16 residues long. Trimming pared 0 bases from V and 0 bases from J, leaving 12 bases between. Germline lookup yields CDR1 MNHEY and CDR2 SVGAGI. CDR3 DNA sequence: TGTGCCAGCAGTTACTCCTGGAGACCAAGCTCCTACGAGCAGTACTTC. It specifies CASSYSWRPSSYEQYF.

J is TRBJ2-2 and V is TRBV5-1; 8 nucleotides agree with TRBD1. Germline values: CDR1 SGHRS, CDR2 YFSETQ. V was clipped by 3 bases and J by 2 bases; unmatched bases: 6. The CDR3 loop spans 16 amino acids. The CDR3 coding sequence is TGCGCCAGCAGCTCCGGGACAGGACCAAACACCGGGGAGCTGTTTTTT. It is translated as CASSSGTGPNTGELFF.

The chain is built from TRBV28 and TRBJ2-1; TRBD1 aligns across 8 bases. Trimming removed 6 bases from V and 10 bases from J; junction bases left unmatched: 11. Per the germline V gene, CDR1 is MDHEN and CDR2 is SYDVKM. CDR3 length: 14 residues. The CDR3 bases are TGTGCCAGCAGAACAGGGGGTGCCCGGGGGGAGCAGTTCTTC. It specifies CASRTGGARGEQFF.

J is TRBJ2-1 and V is TRBV18; D is perhaps TRBD1 (5 bases). V was clipped by 3 bases and J by 3 bases, with 9 bases between them. The CDR3 is 14 amino acids. CDR1 KGHSH and CDR2 LQKENI come from the germline V gene. This CDR3 is CASSPRQLYNEQFF. Written as DNA, the CDR3 is TGTGCCAGCTCACCTCGACAGCTCTACAATGAGCAGTTCTTC. The full variable domain, with the rest looked up from reference TRBV18 and TRBJ2-1, is NAGVMQNPRHLVRRRGQEARLRCSPMKGHSHVYWYRQLPEEGLKFMVYLQKENIIDESGMPKERFSAEFPKEGPSILRIQQVVRGDSAAYFCASSPRQLYNEQFFGPGTRLTVL.

This chain uses TRBV7-9 with TRBJ2-1, with 7 nucleotides matching TRBD2. The CDR3 covers 17 residues. V shed 3 bases and J 3 bases; nucleotides not matched to a gene: 11. Germline loops: CDR1 SEHNR, CDR2 FQNEAQ (reference sequence). CDR3 DNA sequence: TGTGCCAGCAGCTTCAGGAGGCGGGAGTATCTCTACAATGAGCAGTTCTTC. Its translation: CASSFRRREYLYNEQFF. Together with reference TRBV7-9 and TRBJ2-1, the CDR3 gives the full variable domain: DTGVSQNPRHKITKRGQNVTFRCDPISEHNRLYWYRQTLGQGPEFLTYFQNEAQLEKSRLLSDRFSAERPKGSFSTLEIQRTEQGDSAMYLCASSFRRREYLYNEQFFGPGTRLTVL.

The V and J genes are TRBV4-1 and TRBJ2-7; TRBD1 matches at 8 bases. V shed 3 bases and J 2 bases; nucleotides not matched to a gene: 6. Germline V gene sequence: CDR1 MGHRA, CDR2 YSYEKL. CDR3 length: 15 residues. The CDR3 sequence is CASSQTPGQAYEQYF. CDR3 in DNA: TGCGCCAGCAGCCAGACGCCGGGACAGGCCTACGAGCAGTACTTC.

This chain connects TRBV7-9 to TRBJ2-7; D might be TRBD1 (6 bases). CDR3 length equals 12 residues. Germline V lookup: CDR1 SEHNR, CDR2 FQNEAQ (reference sequence). Trimming shortened V by 5 bases and J by 7 bases, and 12 bases separated the two germline ends. The CDR3 loop reads CASSATGWEQYF. The CDR3 DNA reads TGTGCCAGCAGCGCTACAGGGTGGGAGCAGTACTTC.

This chain uses TRBV11-1 with TRBJ2-7; D might be TRBD1 (6 bases). The ends were cut back, 6 bases at V and 5 bases at J, with 17 bases in the middle. The CDR3 has 14 residues. Germline V gene sequence: CDR1 SGHAT, CDR2 FQDESV (reference sequence). The CDR3, as DNA: TGTGCCAGCAGTTGGGGGCCCAAGGGCCACGAGCAGTACTTC. Amino acids: CASSWGPKGHEQYF.

This clone was detected only a few times. The chain uses TRBV10-1 and TRBJ2-7, with D possibly TRBD1 on 6 matching bases. Germline lookup yields CDR1 WNHNN and CDR2 SYGVQD (reference sequence). V lost 2 bases to trimming and J lost 2 bases, with 16 bases between them. The CDR3 totals 16 residues. The CDR3 region has the DNA TGCGCCAGCAGTGAGATGACACAGGGTCAGACCTACGAGCAGTACTTC. Its protein product is CASSEMTQGQTYEQYF.

This clone was found a few times. The chain is built from TRBV6-5 and TRBJ1-5; 8 bases are a match to TRBD1. This CDR3 is 15 amino acids long. V gave up 7 bases and J gave up 7 bases; unmatched junction bases: 12. Per the germline V gene, CDR1 is MNHEY and CDR2 is SVGAGI. The CDR3, as DNA: TGTGCCAGCATGGGGGCAGGGGGCGCATTCCAGCCCCAGCATTTT. Translation gives CASMGAGGAFQPQHF.

The gene calls are TRBV6-2 or TRBV6-3 and TRBJ2-7; a weak D match, TRBD2 (6 bases). The V and J ends lost 5 bases and 2 bases respectively, with 22 bases between them. CDR1 and CDR2 (germline): MNHEY, SVGEGT. The CDR3 length is 17 residues. The CDR3 loop reads CASSPLRGGTITYEQYF. The DNA of the CDR3 is TGTGCCAGCAGTCCCCTAAGGGGCGGGACGATAACCTACGAGCAGTACTTC.